The rows below give T cell receptor beta chains drawn from one sample of a study of graft-versus-host responses after intestinal transplantation. Libraries were prepared by immunoSEQ multiplex PCR; TCRdb keeps only in-frame clonotypes and omits some of them. Of approximately 8,900 clones listed, about 63% are singletons. Source: ileum tissue, taken approximately 460 days after transplant. The receptors stem from a human patient who received an intestinal transplant, so some T cells may come from the graft donor. The CDR3 runs from the conserved cysteine through the conserved F or W. The D gene is left open where the match is weak. Not all rows give a size; the values are once, few, many and, for expanded clones, a class.

abundance	v_gene	len	d_gene	j_gene	CDR3aa
.	TRBV28	14	.	TRBJ1-2	CASTVRAIHYGYTF
.	TRBV15	15	.	TRBJ1-2	CATSISMGRGNGYTF
.	TRBV14	14	.	TRBJ2-2	CASSSLIYTGELFF
once	TRBV11-3	16	.	TRBJ1-5	CASDSPGRERGQPQHF
.	TRBV18	13	.	TRBJ1-1	CASSPGLNTEAFF
.	TRBV19	14	.	TRBJ1-1	CASSTGAGHTEAFF
.	TRBV9	16	TRBD1	TRBJ2-3	CASSDPPDRGTDTQYF
.	TRBV30	13	.	TRBJ1-1	CAWRAPGVTEAFF
once	TRBV28	13	.	TRBJ2-2	CASRQGGPGELFF
.	TRBV28	14	TRBD1	TRBJ1-6	CASSLSGQATSLHF
.	TRBV28	12	TRBD1	TRBJ2-7	CASIDRGGEQYF
.	TRBV6-1	14	.	TRBJ1-2	CASSEGFSDYGYTF
.	TRBV19	12	.	TRBJ2-2	CATDLRAGELFF
.	TRBV4-1	19	TRBD1	TRBJ2-2	CASSQDRPGTAKGGGELFF
medium-sized	TRBV28	14	.	TRBJ1-5	CASLPGPSNQPQHF
.	TRBV6-1	15	.	TRBJ2-6	CASSDDPSGANVLTF
once	TRBV28	16	.	TRBJ1-5	CASSPSRDISNQPQHF
.	TRBV9	17	TRBD1	TRBJ2-1	CASSVTGQGARGNEQFF
.	TRBV4-2	22	TRBD2	TRBJ2-1	CASSQNLQAGGLPRSSYNEQFF
once	TRBV6-1	13	.	TRBJ1-5	CASKSGVDQPQHF
.	TRBV23-1	14	.	TRBJ2-5	CASSPRYTQEAQYF
.	TRBV14	14	TRBD1	TRBJ1-1	CASSQGQLNTEAFF
.	TRBV9	13	.	TRBJ1-1	CASSDTPRDKAFF
.	TRBV5-8	14	.	TRBJ1-2	CASSLGRTFYGYTF
.	TRBV2	13	.	TRBJ2-3	CASSERITDTQYF
medium-sized	TRBV28	17	TRBD1	TRBJ2-2	CASRTDRAIPNTGELFF
.	TRBV5-1	15	.	TRBJ2-6	CASSSDWAGANVLTF
few	TRBV30	15	.	TRBJ1-4	CAWSGSQGLGEKLFF
.	TRBV9	16	.	TRBJ2-3	CASSSRLVQSTDTQYF
once	TRBV9	15	TRBD1	TRBJ1-2	CASSPQTGNIGGYTF
.	TRBV5-5	16	.	TRBJ2-3	CASSLVVVGATDTQYF
.	TRBV6-5	16	TRBD1	TRBJ1-5	CASSLSGGRGYQPQHF
.	TRBV9	13	.	TRBJ2-3	CASSVQGTDTQYF
.	TRBV2	11	.	TRBJ2-5	CASSEGETQYF
few	TRBV27	14	.	TRBJ2-6	CASSQGSGANVLTF
.	TRBV27	11	.	TRBJ2-3	CASSVTDTQYF
.	TRBV7-2	14	TRBD1	TRBJ1-5	CASSLLRGSQPQHF
.	TRBV19	14	TRBD1	TRBJ1-5	CASSTGTGEQPQHF
.	TRBV15	15	TRBD1	TRBJ1-4	CATSRDSWTGEKLFF
.	TRBV7-5	16	.	TRBJ1-4	CARSQVRRGSDEKLFF
.	TRBV11-1	14	.	TRBJ1-1	CASSLALGGAEAFF
.	TRBV6-5	13	.	TRBJ2-5	CASSADNQETQYF
.	TRBV11-2	15	TRBD2	TRBJ2-5	CASSPPAGGQETQYF
.	TRBV5-1	14	TRBD2	TRBJ2-3	CASSLVGGANTQYF
few	TRBV4-3	12	.	TRBJ2-2	CASRQGPGELFF